The clone carrying this T cell receptor (beta chain) was observed a handful of times. The target antigen is unknown. This specimen comes from a study of T-cell reconstitution after alpha-beta-depleted transplantation in children. Study-wide results and limits: By one year post-transplant, T-cell counts and diversity largely arose from T cells that were newly produced.

As it was prepared, the TCRbeta library received unique molecular identifiers. A single record per CDR3 protein comes from TCRdb applying MiXCR to the PCR reads. The data contain fewer than 250,000 distinct CDR3 sequences, about a sixth of them singletons. The CDR3 totals 13 residues. CDR1 is SGHRS, CDR2 YFSETQ, per germline. After removal of 1 base from V and 14 bases from J, the junction contained 8 bases not matched to a gene. V and J are TRBV5-1 and TRBJ2-4, with 8 positions matching TRBD1. The receptor was isolated from a male patient between 2 and 15 years old who had a stem cell transplant for acute lymphoblastic leukemia, so the T cells may come from the graft donor. This material consisted of PBMCs, mostly from graft donor cells, taken 360 days after TCRalphabeta/CD19-depleted stem cell transplant. The CDR3 protein is CASSLKSGGSEYF. The CDR3 DNA reads TGCGCCAGCAGCTTGAAGTCAGGGGGCTCAGAGTACTTC.